This T cell receptor (beta chain) appears in the sequencing data of a study of cytomegalovirus exposure and HLA in healthy donors. The CDR3 loop spans 17 amino acids. V was trimmed by 0 bases and J by 0 bases, leaving 15 bases between them. The germline V gene has CDR1 SGHRS and CDR2 YFSETQ. Study-level results: The authors excluded some V segments, including TRBV6-2 and TRBV6-3, as indistinguishable. A later examination showed that TCR association rates differed by HLA locus, with DRB1 most and HLA-C fewest. The study listed 150 to 200 cytomegalovirus-associated TCR beta chains.

Remarks on this clone: Its target is unknown.

The PCR ran on 60 Vbeta and 13 Jbeta primers. Under the authors' procedure: About 9.9 million of the about 80 million unique TCR beta chains counted in a later analysis were shared. TCRdb's table, derived via immunoSEQ multiplex PCR, lists solely in-frame clones and lacks some. Clonal size and the V and J genes are those of that table, whereas D and trimming came from the DNA. The table has some 150,000 clones, approximately 80% seen once. Input material: PBMCs. The gene calls are TRBV5-1 and TRBJ2-5, with D tentatively TRBD1 (5 bases). This sequence originates from a woman in her forties or fifties in good health and CMV-seropositive. The CDR3 sequence is CASSLDRGPRYQETQYF. As DNA, the CDR3 is TGCGCCAGCAGCTTGGATAGGGGTCCTAGATACCAAGAGACCCAGTACTTC. Looking up the rest from reference TRBV5-1 and TRBJ2-5 gives the full variable domain: KAGVTQTPRYLIKTRGQQVTLSCSPISGHRSVSWYQQTPGQGLQFLFEYFSETQRNKGNFPGRFSGRQFSNSRSEMNVSTLELGDSALYLCASSLDRGPRYQETQYFGPGTRLLVL.